The rows below give T cell receptor beta chains drawn from one sample of a study of T cell responses to AZD1222 COVID-19 vaccine. Assay: immunoSEQ multiplex PCR; the TCRdb copy retains only in-frame clones and omits some. The sample yields approximately 140,000 clones, around nine tenths seen once. This specimen was peripheral blood, taken on day 0 of AZD1222 vaccination. The origin of the receptors is an adult in good health. The CDR3 runs from the conserved cysteine through the conserved F or W. The D gene is left open where the match is weak. Not every row has a clone size; where given, it reads once, few, many or a size class.

clone_size: NA; v_call: TRBV6-5; cdr3_length: 11; d_call: NA; j_call: TRBJ1-5; cdr3_nt: TGTGCCAGCAATGGCAATCAGCCCCAGCATTTT; cdr3_aa: CASNGNQPQHF
clone_size: medium-sized; v_call: TRBV7-9; cdr3_length: 16; d_call: NA; j_call: TRBJ2-7; cdr3_nt: TGTGCCAGCAGCCTGAGGGAGGGGGTGAATCCCTACGAGCAGTACTTC; cdr3_aa: CASSLREGVNPYEQYF
clone_size: NA; v_call: TRBV11-3; cdr3_length: 16; d_call: NA; j_call: TRBJ2-6; cdr3_nt: TGTGCCAGCAGCTTAGCGAGTGGCCGTTGGGCCAACGTCCTGACTTTC; cdr3_aa: CASSLASGRWANVLTF
clone_size: NA; v_call: TRBV5-8; cdr3_length: 14; d_call: NA; j_call: TRBJ2-5; cdr3_nt: TGTGCCAGCAGCTTTCTCGTGTACCAAGAGACCCAGTACTTC; cdr3_aa: CASSFLVYQETQYF
clone_size: once; v_call: TRBV5-5; cdr3_length: 14; d_call: NA; j_call: TRBJ1-6; cdr3_nt: TGTGCCAGCAGCTTGGCGTTTGGTAATTCACCCCTCCACTTT; cdr3_aa: CASSLAFGNSPLHF
clone_size: NA; v_call: TRBV7-8; cdr3_length: 16; d_call: NA; j_call: TRBJ1-5; cdr3_nt: TGTGCCAGCAGCTCTAAAACTGTCGGGGCACATCAGCCCCAGCATTTT; cdr3_aa: CASSSKTVGAHQPQHF
clone_size: NA; v_call: TRBV6-4; cdr3_length: 17; d_call: NA; j_call: TRBJ1-2; cdr3_nt: TGTGCCAGCAGTGACCCGGCAGGGGAAATTTGTAACTATGGCTACACCTTC; cdr3_aa: CASSDPAGEICNYGYTF
clone_size: NA; v_call: TRBV6-5; cdr3_length: 15; d_call: TRBD1; j_call: TRBJ2-7; cdr3_nt: TGTGCCAGCAGTTCCGGGACAGGAGGCACCTACGAGCAGTACTTC; cdr3_aa: CASSSGTGGTYEQYF
clone_size: NA; v_call: TRBV18; cdr3_length: 13; d_call: NA; j_call: TRBJ1-1; cdr3_nt: TGTGCCAGCGGACCAGTGGAAGCCACTGAAGCTTTCTTT; cdr3_aa: CASGPVEATEAFF
clone_size: once; v_call: TRBV5-1; cdr3_length: 16; d_call: NA; j_call: TRBJ1-4; cdr3_nt: TGCGCCAGCAGCTTACTGGCGGGTAAAGCCGTCAGTAAACTGTTTTTT; cdr3_aa: CASSLLAGKAVSKLFF
clone_size: NA; v_call: TRBV5-4; cdr3_length: 14; d_call: NA; j_call: TRBJ2-2; cdr3_nt: TGTGCCAGCAGCTTGCTGGACCTGACCGGGGAGCTGTTTTTT; cdr3_aa: CASSLLDLTGELFF
clone_size: few; v_call: TRBV19; cdr3_length: 13; d_call: NA; j_call: TRBJ1-2; cdr3_nt: TGTGCCAGTAGTATAGATCGGGGAAATGGCTACACCTTC; cdr3_aa: CASSIDRGNGYTF
clone_size: NA; v_call: TRBV19; cdr3_length: 17; d_call: NA; j_call: TRBJ1-2; cdr3_nt: TGTGCCAGTCTGACCACGGGGGGGCAGTTGTATGGCTATGGCTACACCTTC; cdr3_aa: CASLTTGGQLYGYGYTF
clone_size: few; v_call: TRBV7-2; cdr3_length: 14; d_call: NA; j_call: TRBJ1-5; cdr3_nt: TGTGCCAGCAGCTTAGTGGCGGATTATCAGCCCCAGCATTTT; cdr3_aa: CASSLVADYQPQHF
clone_size: once; v_call: TRBV7-3; cdr3_length: 16; d_call: NA; j_call: TRBJ2-2; cdr3_nt: TGTGCCAGCAGCTCCACAGGAGGCGGATGGACCGGGGAGCTGTTTTTT; cdr3_aa: CASSSTGGGWTGELFF
clone_size: NA; v_call: TRBV30; cdr3_length: 13; d_call: NA; j_call: TRBJ1-3; cdr3_nt: TGTGCCTGGAGACAGCACTCTGGAAACACCATATATTTT; cdr3_aa: CAWRQHSGNTIYF
clone_size: NA; v_call: TRBV30; cdr3_length: 10; d_call: NA; j_call: TRBJ2-1; cdr3_nt: TGTGCCTGTTCCGGGGTCCCCCCCTTCTTC; cdr3_aa: CACSGVPPFF
clone_size: NA; v_call: TRBV5-5; cdr3_length: 16; d_call: TRBD1; j_call: TRBJ1-2; cdr3_nt: TGTGCCAGCAGCGACCTCTGGGACAGGGCCCTCTATGGCTACACCTTC; cdr3_aa: CASSDLWDRALYGYTF
clone_size: NA; v_call: TRBV7-9; cdr3_length: 15; d_call: TRBD1; j_call: TRBJ1-1; cdr3_nt: TGTGCCAGCAGCATTCACAGGGGTTTGAACACTGAAGCTTTCTTT; cdr3_aa: CASSIHRGLNTEAFF
clone_size: NA; v_call: TRBV25-1; cdr3_length: 16; d_call: TRBD2; j_call: TRBJ2-1; cdr3_nt: TGTGCCAGCAGTGATCAAGGACTAGCGGTCTACAATGAGCAGTTCTTC; cdr3_aa: CASSDQGLAVYNEQFF
clone_size: NA; v_call: TRBV4-2; cdr3_length: 19; d_call: TRBD1; j_call: TRBJ2-2; cdr3_nt: TGTGCCAGCAGCCCCATAATTCGCCGGGACAGCGAGAACACCGGGGAGCTGTTTTTT; cdr3_aa: CASSPIIRRDSENTGELFF
clone_size: NA; v_call: TRBV3-1/TRBV3-2; cdr3_length: 16; d_call: NA; j_call: TRBJ1-3; cdr3_nt: TGTGCCAGCAGCCAAGATGTTGGGGGGCACGGAAACACCATATATTTT; cdr3_aa: CASSQDVGGHGNTIYF
clone_size: NA; v_call: TRBV12-3/TRBV12-4; cdr3_length: 12; d_call: NA; j_call: TRBJ1-1; cdr3_nt: TGTGCCAGCAACAGGTGGAACACTGAAGCTTTCTTT; cdr3_aa: CASNRWNTEAFF
clone_size: NA; v_call: TRBV24-1; cdr3_length: 16; d_call: NA; j_call: TRBJ2-1; cdr3_nt: TGTGCCACCAGTGATTCCATCGGGACGGTCTACAATGAGCAGTTCTTC; cdr3_aa: CATSDSIGTVYNEQFF
clone_size: NA; v_call: TRBV28; cdr3_length: 14; d_call: NA; j_call: TRBJ1-4; cdr3_nt: TGTGCCAGCAGTACCCGAAGTCCTTCAGGGAAACTGTTTTTT; cdr3_aa: CASSTRSPSGKLFF
clone_size: NA; v_call: TRBV6-2/TRBV6-3; cdr3_length: 14; d_call: NA; j_call: TRBJ2-1; cdr3_nt: TGTGCCAGCAGCCGGGGAGCCCTCTACAATGAGCAGTTCTTC; cdr3_aa: CASSRGALYNEQFF